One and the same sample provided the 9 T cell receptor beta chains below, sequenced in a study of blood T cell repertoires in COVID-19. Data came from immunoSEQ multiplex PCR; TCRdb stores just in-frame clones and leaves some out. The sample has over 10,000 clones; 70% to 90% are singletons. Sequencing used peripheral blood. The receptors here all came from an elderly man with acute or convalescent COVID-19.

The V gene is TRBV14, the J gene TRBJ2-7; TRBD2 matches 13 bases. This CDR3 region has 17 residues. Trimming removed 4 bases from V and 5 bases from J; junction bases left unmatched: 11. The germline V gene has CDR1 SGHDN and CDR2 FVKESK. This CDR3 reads CASSPREGLAGRNEQYF. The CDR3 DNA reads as TGTGCCAGCAGCCCCCGCGAGGGACTAGCGGGGAGGAACGAGCAGTACTTC. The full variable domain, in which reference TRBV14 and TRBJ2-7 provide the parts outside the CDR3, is EAGVTQFPSHSVIEKGQTVTLRCDPISGHDNLYWYRRVMGKEIKFLLHFVKESKQDESGMPNNRFLAERTGGTYSTLKVQPAELEDSGVYFCASSPREGLAGRNEQYFGPGTRLTVT.

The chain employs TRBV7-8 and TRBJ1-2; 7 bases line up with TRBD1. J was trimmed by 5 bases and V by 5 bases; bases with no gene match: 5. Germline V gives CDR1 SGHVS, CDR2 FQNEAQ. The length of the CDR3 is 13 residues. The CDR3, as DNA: TGTGCCAGCAGCACTGACAGGGATTATGGCTACACCTTC. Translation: CASSTDRDYGYTF.

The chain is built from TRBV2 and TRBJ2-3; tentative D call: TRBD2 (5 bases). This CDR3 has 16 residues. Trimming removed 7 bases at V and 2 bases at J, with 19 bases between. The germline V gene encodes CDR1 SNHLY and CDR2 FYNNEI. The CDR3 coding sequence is TGTGCCAGCAAAATGAGGGCGTCTTTTTTCACAGATACGCAGTATTTT. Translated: CASKMRASFFTDTQYF.

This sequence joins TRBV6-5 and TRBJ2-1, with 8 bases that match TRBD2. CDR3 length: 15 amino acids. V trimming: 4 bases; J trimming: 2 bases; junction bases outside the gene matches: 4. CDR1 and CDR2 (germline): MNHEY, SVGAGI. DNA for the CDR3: TGTGCCAGCAGTTCAAGAGCGGGGGCCTACAATGAGCAGTTCTTC. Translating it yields CASSSRAGAYNEQFF.

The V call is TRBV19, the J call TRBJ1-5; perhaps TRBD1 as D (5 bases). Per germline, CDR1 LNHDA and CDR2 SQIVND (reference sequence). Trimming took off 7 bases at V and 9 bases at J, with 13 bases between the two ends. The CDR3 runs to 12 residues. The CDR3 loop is CASTQGTRPQHF. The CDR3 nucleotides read TGTGCCAGTACCCAGGGTACGAGGCCCCAGCATTTT.

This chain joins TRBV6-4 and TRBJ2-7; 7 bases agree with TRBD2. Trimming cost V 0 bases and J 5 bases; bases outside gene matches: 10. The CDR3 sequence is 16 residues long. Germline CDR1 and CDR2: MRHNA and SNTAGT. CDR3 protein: CASSDSRGREINEQYF. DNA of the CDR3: TGTGCCAGCAGTGACTCGAGAGGGCGGGAGATAAACGAGCAGTACTTC.

The CDR3 nucleotides are TGCGCCAGCAGCTCGACGGGGGATGGCTACACCTTC. This gives the protein CASSSTGDGYTF. The chain couples TRBV5-1 to TRBJ1-2; D is possibly TRBD1 (5 bases). Germline assignment: CDR1 SGHRS and CDR2 YFSETQ. This CDR3 has 12 residues. V gave up 3 bases and J gave up 6 bases, with 9 bases separating them.

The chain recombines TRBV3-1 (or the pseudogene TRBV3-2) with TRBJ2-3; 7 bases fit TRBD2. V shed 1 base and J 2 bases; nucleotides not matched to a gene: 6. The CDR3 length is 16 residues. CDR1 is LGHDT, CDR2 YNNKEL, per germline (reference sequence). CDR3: CASSQGTSADTDTQYF. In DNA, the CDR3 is TGTGCCAGCAGCCAAGGAACTAGCGCAGACACAGATACGCAGTATTTT.

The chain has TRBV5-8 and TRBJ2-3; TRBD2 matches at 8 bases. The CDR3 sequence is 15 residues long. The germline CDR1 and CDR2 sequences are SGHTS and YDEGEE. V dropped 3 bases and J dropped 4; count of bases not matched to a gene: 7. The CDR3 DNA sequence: TGTGCCAGCAGCTCCGGCCAAGCGGGAGCAGATACGCAGTATTTT. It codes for CASSSGQAGADTQYF. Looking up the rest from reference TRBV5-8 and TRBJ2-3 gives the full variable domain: EAGVTQSPTHLIKTRGQQATLRCSPISGHTSVYWYQQALGLGLQFLLWYDEGEERNRGNFPPRFSGRQFPNYSSELNVNALELEDSALYLCASSSGQAGADTQYFGPGTRLTVL.